A selection of T cell receptor beta chains follows, all from one sample in a study of blood T cell repertoires in COVID-19. Only in-frame clones appear in the TCRdb table, and some are missing; sequencing was by immunoSEQ multiplex PCR. The table shows around 250,000 clones, with around 90% occurring only once. Sequencing input: PBMCs or T cells enriched from blood (not recorded which). The receptors derive from a man aged 35 to 55 who had been exposed to COVID-19. Both conserved end residues are part of each CDR3. D genes are given only for firm matches. Some rows mark clone size as missing; the rest say once, few, many or name a class of expanded clone.

cdr3_nt	cdr3_aa	v_call	j_call	clone_size	d_call
TGTGCCAGCAGCCTCCCTGAGGGGCCCCAGCATTTT	CASSLPEGPQHF	TRBV4-2	TRBJ1-5	-	-
TGCGCCAGCAGCCAAGATATGAGCGGGACAGGTTTAGTGGGAAATGAAAAACTGTTTTTT	CASSQDMSGTGLVGNEKLFF	TRBV4-3	TRBJ1-4	-	TRBD1
TGTGCCAGCAGCTTGCCGAGACAGAAGCTCGCGGACTATAATTCACCCCTCCACTTT	CASSLPRQKLADYNSPLHF	TRBV5-5	TRBJ1-6	-	-
TGTGCCAGCAGGAGCTACAATGAGCAGTTCTTC	CASRSYNEQFF	TRBV27	TRBJ2-1	few	-
TGTGCCAGTAGACCTCAAATCCGGGACAGGGCTAGCTACACCTTC	CASRPQIRDRASYTF	TRBV19	TRBJ1-2	-	TRBD1
TGTGCCAGCAGAATGACAGCCACCTACGAGCAGTACTTC	CASRMTATYEQYF	TRBV28	TRBJ2-7	-	-
TGTGCCAGCAGCTCGGGACAGGGGGCGACCGGGGAGCTGTTTTTT	CASSSGQGATGELFF	TRBV7-9	TRBJ2-2	-	TRBD1
TGTGCCAGCAGCCCCGACAGTTATAATTCACCCCTCCACTTT	CASSPDSYNSPLHF	TRBV28	TRBJ1-6	-	-
TGTGCCAGCCATGCAAACGTCTGGGGGACTAGCGGCAATGAGCAGTTCTTC	CASHANVWGTSGNEQFF	TRBV7-9	TRBJ2-1	-	TRBD2
TGTGCCAGCAGCTGGGCCTCCTACAATGAGCAGTTCTTC	CASSWASYNEQFF	TRBV7-9	TRBJ2-1	-	-
TGTGCCAGCAGTTTGAGCGGGAGTTTCTACGAGCAGTACTTC	CASSLSGSFYEQYF	TRBV27	TRBJ2-7	-	TRBD2
TGTGCCACCAGCAGAGGGACAGGGTCTCAGCCCCAGCATTTT	CATSRGTGSQPQHF	TRBV15	TRBJ1-5	-	TRBD1
TGTGCCATCAGGCGGACAGGGCCTAATGAAAAACTGTTTTTT	CAIRRTGPNEKLFF	TRBV10-3	TRBJ1-4	-	TRBD1
TGTGCCAGCAGCTCAACCGGGACAGCAGGGGAAAAACTGTTTTTT	CASSSTGTAGEKLFF	TRBV7-3	TRBJ1-4	-	TRBD1
TGCGCCAGCAGCCAAGAATATAGCGGGACGTACTACAATGAGCAGTTCTTC	CASSQEYSGTYYNEQFF	TRBV4-3	TRBJ2-1	-	TRBD2
TGTGCCAGCAGAAGACAGGGAGGCGGCGAGCAGTACTTC	CASRRQGGGEQYF	TRBV6-5	TRBJ2-7	-	-
TGTGCCAGCAGCCAAGTCCCCATCCCCTCGCGTTACCCTAGCACAGATACGCAGTATTTT	CASSQVPIPSRYPSTDTQYF	TRBV4-2	TRBJ2-3	once	-
TGTGCCAGCAGCCAAGTCTTTTTCAGGCGGGGGGACTCTGGAAACACCATATATTTT	CASSQVFFRRGDSGNTIYF	TRBV3-1/TRBV3-2	TRBJ1-3	-	-
TGTGCCAGCAGTTTGTGGGGGGGGAACACCGGGGAGCTGTTTTTT	CASSLWGGNTGELFF	TRBV27	TRBJ2-2	-	TRBD2
TGTGCCAGCAGTCCCACCGGACAGGATAATTCACCCCTCCACTTT	CASSPTGQDNSPLHF	TRBV6-5	TRBJ1-6	-	TRBD1
TGTGCCAGCAGCCGGACAGAAAACTATGGCTACACCTTC	CASSRTENYGYTF	TRBV3-1/TRBV3-2	TRBJ1-2	-	-
TGTGCCAGCAGTTACTGGGGGAGCGGGAGCGGCACAGATACGCAGTATTTT	CASSYWGSGSGTDTQYF	TRBV6-2/TRBV6-3	TRBJ2-3	-	TRBD2
TGTGCCAGCAGCTCAGAGGGTGGGCCCGATAATTCACCCCTCCACTTT	CASSSEGGPDNSPLHF	TRBV5-4	TRBJ1-6	few	-
TGTGCCAGCACCCCAAACCGGGACAGCACCCACGAGCAGTACTTC	CASTPNRDSTHEQYF	TRBV7-6	TRBJ2-7	-	TRBD1
TGTGCCAGCAGTGAGGGGGCCCTTGCTCAACAGCCCCAGCATTTT	CASSEGALAQQPQHF	TRBV6-1	TRBJ1-5	-	-
TGTGCCAGTAGTCGCGGACAGGGGAACGCGAACACCGGGGAGCTGTTTTTT	CASSRGQGNANTGELFF	TRBV19	TRBJ2-2	few	TRBD1
TGTGCCAGCAGTGGGGACTCTTCACGCTCCTACGAGCAGTACTTC	CASSGDSSRSYEQYF	TRBV28	TRBJ2-7	-	-
TGTGCCAGCAGTGAAACAGTGGGGGCGGTGAACACTGAAGCTTTCTTT	CASSETVGAVNTEAFF	TRBV2	TRBJ1-1	-	-
TGTGCCAGCAGCGGCGGAGGACTTTACACCGGGGAGCTGTTTTTT	CASSGGGLYTGELFF	TRBV9	TRBJ2-2	-	-